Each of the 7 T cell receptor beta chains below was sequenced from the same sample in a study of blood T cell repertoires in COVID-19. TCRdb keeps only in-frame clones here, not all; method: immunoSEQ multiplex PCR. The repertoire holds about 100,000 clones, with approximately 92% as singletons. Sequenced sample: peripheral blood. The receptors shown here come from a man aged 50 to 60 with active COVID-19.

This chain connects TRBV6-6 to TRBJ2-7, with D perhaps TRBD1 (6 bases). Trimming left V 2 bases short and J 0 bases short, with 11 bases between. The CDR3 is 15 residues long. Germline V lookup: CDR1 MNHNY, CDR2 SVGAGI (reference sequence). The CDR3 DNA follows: TGTGCCAGCAGTTACAACGACAGGACCTCCTACGAGCAGTACTTC. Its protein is CASSYNDRTSYEQYF.

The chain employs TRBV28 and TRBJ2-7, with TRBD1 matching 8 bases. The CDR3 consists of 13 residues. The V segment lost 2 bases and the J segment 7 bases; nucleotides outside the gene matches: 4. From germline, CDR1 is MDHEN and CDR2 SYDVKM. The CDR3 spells CASSLAGGREQYF. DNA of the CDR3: TGTGCCAGCAGTTTAGCAGGGGGCAGAGAGCAGTACTTC. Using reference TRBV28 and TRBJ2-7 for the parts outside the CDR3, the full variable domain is DVKVTQSSRYLVKRTGEKVFLECVQDMDHENMFWYRQDPGLGLRLIYFSYDVKMKEKGDIPEGYSVSREKKERFSLILESASTNQTSMYLCASSLAGGREQYFGPGTRLTVT.

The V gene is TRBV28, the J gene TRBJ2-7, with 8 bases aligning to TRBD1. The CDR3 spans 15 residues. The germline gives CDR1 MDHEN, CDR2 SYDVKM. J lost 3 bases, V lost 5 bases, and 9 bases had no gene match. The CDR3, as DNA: TGTGCCAGCAGTCCCTCCGGGACAGGAGTCTACGAGCAGTACTTC. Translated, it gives CASSPSGTGVYEQYF.

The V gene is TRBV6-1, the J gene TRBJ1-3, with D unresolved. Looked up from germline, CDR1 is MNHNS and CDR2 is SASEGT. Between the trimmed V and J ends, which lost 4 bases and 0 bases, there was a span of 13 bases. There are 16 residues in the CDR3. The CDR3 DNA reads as TGTGCCAGCAGTGCTCACAGCTTCTTCTCTGGAAACACCATATATTTT. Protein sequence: CASSAHSFFSGNTIYF.

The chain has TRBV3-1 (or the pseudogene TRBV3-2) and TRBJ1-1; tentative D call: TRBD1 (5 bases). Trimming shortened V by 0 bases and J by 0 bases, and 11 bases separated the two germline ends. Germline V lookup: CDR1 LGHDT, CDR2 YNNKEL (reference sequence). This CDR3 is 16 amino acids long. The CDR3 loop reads CASSQDLPGMNTEAFF. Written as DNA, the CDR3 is TGTGCCAGCAGCCAAGATTTACCAGGGATGAACACTGAAGCTTTCTTT.

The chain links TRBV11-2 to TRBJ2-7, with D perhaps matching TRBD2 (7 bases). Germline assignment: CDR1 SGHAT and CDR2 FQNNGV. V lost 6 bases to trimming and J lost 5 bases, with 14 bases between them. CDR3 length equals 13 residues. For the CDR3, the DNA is TGTGCCAGCAGGAAAGTGGGGGGGCACGAGCAGTACTTC. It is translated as CASRKVGGHEQYF.

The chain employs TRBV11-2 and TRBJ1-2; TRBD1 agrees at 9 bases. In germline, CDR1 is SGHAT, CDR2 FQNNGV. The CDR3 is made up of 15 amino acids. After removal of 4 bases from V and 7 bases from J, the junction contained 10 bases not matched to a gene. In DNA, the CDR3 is TGTGCCAGCAGCTCGGGACAGGGAATAGGTCGTGGCTACACCTTC. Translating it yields CASSSGQGIGRGYTF. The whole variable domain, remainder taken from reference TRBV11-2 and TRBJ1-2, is EAGVAQSPRYKIIEKRQSVAFWCNPISGHATLYWYQQILGQGPKLLIQFQNNGVVDDSQLPKDRFSAERLKGVDSTLKIQPAKLEDSAVYLCASSSGQGIGRGYTFGSGTRLTVV.